This TCR beta chain comes out of a study of blood T cell repertoires in COVID-19. This clone was seen repeatedly, ten times or more. In the study's own analysis: Amplification of reference gene primers provided the estimated nucleated cell counts. Clones were read by immunoSEQ multiplex PCR, and TCRdb kept only the in-frame ones, dropping some. The V and J calls and clone size are taken from that table; D and trimming were inferred from the DNA. The table has some 180,000 clones, 80% to 95% seen once. Germline CDR1 MNHEY, CDR2 SVGAGI. CDR3 length: 15 residues. Trimming cost V 0 bases and J 7 bases, with 10 bases left between them.

The clonotype comes from a man aged 50 or older with acute or convalescent COVID-19. The rearrangement links TRBV6-5 to TRBJ1-6; D gene unclear. Specimen: peripheral blood. The CDR3 bases are TGTGCCAGCAGTTACTCGAACATGGGCAATTCACCCCTCCACTTT. It encodes CASSYSNMGNSPLHF.